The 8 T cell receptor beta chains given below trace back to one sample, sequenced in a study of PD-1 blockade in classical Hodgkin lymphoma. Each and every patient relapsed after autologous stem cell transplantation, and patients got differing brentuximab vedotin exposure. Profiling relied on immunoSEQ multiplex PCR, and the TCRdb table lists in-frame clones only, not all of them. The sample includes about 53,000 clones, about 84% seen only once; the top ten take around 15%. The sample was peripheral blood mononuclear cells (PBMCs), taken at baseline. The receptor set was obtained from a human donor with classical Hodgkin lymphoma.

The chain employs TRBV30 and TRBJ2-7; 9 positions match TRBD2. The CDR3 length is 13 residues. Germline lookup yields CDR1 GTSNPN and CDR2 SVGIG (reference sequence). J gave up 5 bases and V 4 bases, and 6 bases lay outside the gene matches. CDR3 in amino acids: CAWIGGRVNEQYF. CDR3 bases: TGTGCCTGGATCGGCGGGAGGGTAAACGAGCAGTACTTC.

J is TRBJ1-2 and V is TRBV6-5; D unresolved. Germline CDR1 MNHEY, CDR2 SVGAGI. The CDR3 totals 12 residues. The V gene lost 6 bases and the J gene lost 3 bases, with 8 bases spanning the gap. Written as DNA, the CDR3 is TGTGCCAGCAGACTTGAAGACTATGGCTACACCTTC. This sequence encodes CASRLEDYGYTF.

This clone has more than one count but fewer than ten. DNA of the CDR3: TGCGCCAGCAGCCAAGACCAGACAGGGTCCTATGGCTACACCTTC. This codes for CASSQDQTGSYGYTF. The chain recombines TRBV4-1 with TRBJ1-2; 7 bases are a match to TRBD1. J lost 4 bases, V lost 0 bases, and 5 bases had no gene match. Germline V gives CDR1 MGHRA, CDR2 YSYEKL. This CDR3 comprises 15 residues.

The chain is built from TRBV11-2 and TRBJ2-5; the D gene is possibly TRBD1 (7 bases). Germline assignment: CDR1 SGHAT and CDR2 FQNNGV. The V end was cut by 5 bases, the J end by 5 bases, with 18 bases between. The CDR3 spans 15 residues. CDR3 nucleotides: TGTGCCAGCAGCCGTCCCCAGGGGGGCGGGGAGACCCAGTACTTC. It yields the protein CASSRPQGGGETQYF.

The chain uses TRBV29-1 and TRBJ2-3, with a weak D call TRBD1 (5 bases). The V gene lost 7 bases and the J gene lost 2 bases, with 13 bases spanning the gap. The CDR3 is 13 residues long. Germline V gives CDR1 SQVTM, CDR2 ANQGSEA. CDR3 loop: CSATPGSTDTQYF. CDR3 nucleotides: TGCAGCGCTACCCCAGGGTCCACAGATACGCAGTATTTT.

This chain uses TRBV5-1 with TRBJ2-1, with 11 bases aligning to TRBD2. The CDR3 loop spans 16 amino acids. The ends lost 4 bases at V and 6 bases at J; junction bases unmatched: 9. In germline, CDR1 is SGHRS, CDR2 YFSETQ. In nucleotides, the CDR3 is TGCGCCAGCAGCCGACCGACTAGCGGGACTCTCAATGAGCAGTTCTTC. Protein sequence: CASSRPTSGTLNEQFF.

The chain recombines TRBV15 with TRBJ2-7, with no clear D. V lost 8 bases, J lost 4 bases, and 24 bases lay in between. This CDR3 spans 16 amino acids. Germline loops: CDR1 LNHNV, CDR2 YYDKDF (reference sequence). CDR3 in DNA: TGTGCCACCGGGCCCCGGATTTCGCTTTCACTTTACGAGCAGTACTTC. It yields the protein CATGPRISLSLYEQYF. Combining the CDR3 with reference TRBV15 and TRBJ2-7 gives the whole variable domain DAMVIQNPRYQVTQFGKPVTLSCSQTLNHNVMYWYQQKSSQAPKLLFHYYDKDFNNEADTPDNFQSRRPNTSFCFLDIRSPGLGDTAMYLCATGPRISLSLYEQYFGPGTRLTVT.

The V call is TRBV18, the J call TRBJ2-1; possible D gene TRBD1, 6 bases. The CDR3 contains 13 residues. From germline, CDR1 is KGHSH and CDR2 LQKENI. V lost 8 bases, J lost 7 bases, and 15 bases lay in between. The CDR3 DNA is TGTGCCAGCACGACTCAACAGGGTAATGAGCAGTTCTTC. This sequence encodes CASTTQQGNEQFF.